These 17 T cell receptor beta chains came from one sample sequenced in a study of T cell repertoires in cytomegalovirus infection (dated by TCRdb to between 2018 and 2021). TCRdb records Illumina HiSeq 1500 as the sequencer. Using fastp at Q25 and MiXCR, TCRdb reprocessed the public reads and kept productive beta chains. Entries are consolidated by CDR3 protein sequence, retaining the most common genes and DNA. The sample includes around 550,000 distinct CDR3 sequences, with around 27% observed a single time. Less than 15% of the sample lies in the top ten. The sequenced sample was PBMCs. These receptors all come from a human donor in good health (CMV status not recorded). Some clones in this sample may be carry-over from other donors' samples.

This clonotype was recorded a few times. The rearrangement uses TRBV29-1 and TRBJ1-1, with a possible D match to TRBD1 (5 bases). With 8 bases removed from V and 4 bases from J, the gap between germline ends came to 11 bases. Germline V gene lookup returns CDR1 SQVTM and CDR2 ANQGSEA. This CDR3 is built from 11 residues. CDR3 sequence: CSLSRGTEAFF. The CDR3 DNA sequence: TGCAGCCTTTCAAGGGGCACTGAAGCTTTCTTT.

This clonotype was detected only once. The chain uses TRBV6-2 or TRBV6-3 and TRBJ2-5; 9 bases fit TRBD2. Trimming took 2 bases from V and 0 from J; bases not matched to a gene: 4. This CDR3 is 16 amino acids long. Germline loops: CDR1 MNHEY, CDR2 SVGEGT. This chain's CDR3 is CASSYPTSGYQETQYF. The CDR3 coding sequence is TGTGCCAGCAGTTACCCGACTAGCGGTTACCAAGAGACCCAGTACTTC.

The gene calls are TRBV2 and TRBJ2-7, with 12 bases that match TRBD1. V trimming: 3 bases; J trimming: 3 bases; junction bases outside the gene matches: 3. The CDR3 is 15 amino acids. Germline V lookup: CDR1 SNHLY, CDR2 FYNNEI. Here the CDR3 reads CASSEGQGALYEQYV. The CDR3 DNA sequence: TGTGCCAGCAGTGAGGGACAGGGGGCTCTCTACGAGCAGTACGTC.

The CDR3 nucleotides are TGTGCCAGCAGCCAGGGGGGGACTAGCGGGAGTTTTCTTGAGAGCTCCTACAATGAGCAGTTCTTC. It specifies CASSQGGTSGSFLESSYNEQFF. V and J are TRBV14 and TRBJ2-1; 14 bases line up with TRBD2. Germline-derived CDR1 and CDR2 are SGHDN and FVKESK. J gave up 0 bases and V 3 bases, and 16 bases lay outside the gene matches. This CDR3 has 22 amino acids.

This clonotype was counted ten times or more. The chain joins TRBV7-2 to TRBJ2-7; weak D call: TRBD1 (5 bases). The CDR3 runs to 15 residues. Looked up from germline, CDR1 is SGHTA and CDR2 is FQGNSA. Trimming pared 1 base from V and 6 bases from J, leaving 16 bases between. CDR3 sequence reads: CASSLVLGAFFEQYF. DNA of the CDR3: TGTGCCAGCAGCTTAGTTCTAGGGGCTTTCTTCGAGCAGTACTTC.

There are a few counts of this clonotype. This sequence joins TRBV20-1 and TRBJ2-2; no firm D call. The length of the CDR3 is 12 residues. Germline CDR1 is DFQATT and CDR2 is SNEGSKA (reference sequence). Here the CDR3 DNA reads TGCGTCGTGTCCCTTAACACCGGGGAGCTGTTTTTT. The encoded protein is CVVSLNTGELFF.

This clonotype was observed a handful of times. This CDR3 is CASSPGTGVNYGYTF. The CDR3 DNA is TGCGCCAGCAGCCCAGGGACAGGAGTTAACTATGGCTACACCTTC. V and J are TRBV5-1 and TRBJ1-2, with 8 bases lining up with TRBD1. Unmatched junction bases numbered 6, after V lost 4 bases and J lost 1 base. The CDR3 sequence is 15 residues long. CDR1 is SGHRS, CDR2 YFSETQ, per germline.

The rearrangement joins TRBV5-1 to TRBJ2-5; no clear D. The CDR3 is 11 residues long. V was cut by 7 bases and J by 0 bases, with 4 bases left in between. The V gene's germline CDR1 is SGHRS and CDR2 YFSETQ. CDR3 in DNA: TGCGCCAGCCGGGACCAAGAGACCCAGTACTTC. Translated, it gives CASRDQETQYF.

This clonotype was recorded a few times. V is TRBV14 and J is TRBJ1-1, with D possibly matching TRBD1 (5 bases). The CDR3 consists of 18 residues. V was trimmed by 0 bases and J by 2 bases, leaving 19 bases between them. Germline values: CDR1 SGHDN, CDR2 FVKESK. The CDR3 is CASSQEKGSHDPNTEAFF. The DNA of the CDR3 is TGTGCCAGCAGCCAAGAGAAGGGGAGTCATGACCCTAACACTGAAGCTTTCTTT.

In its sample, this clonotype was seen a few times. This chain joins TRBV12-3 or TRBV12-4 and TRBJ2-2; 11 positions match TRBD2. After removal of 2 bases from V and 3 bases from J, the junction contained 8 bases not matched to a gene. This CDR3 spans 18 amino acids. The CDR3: CASSLTPSGRLDTGELFF. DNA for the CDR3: TGTGCCAGCAGTTTAACCCCTAGCGGGAGGTTGGACACCGGGGAGCTGTTTTTT.

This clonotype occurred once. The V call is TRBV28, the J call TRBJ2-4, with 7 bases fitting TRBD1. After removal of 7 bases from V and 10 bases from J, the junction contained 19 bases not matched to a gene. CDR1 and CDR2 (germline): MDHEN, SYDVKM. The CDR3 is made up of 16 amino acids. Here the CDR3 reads CASTTNHGTAKGIQYF. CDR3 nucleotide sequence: TGTGCCAGCACTACAAATCACGGGACAGCGAAAGGTATTCAGTACTTC.

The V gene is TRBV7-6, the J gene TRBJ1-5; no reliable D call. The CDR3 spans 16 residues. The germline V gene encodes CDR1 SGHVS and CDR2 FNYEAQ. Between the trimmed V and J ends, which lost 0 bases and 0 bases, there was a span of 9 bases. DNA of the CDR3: TGTGCCAGCAGCTTAGCAACAGAACTTAGCAATCAGCCCCAGCATTTT. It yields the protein CASSLATELSNQPQHF.

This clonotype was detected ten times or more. The CDR3 here is CASSLDSYGQDTGELFF. The DNA for the CDR3 is TGTGCCAGCAGCTTAGATTCATACGGACAGGACACCGGGGAGCTGTTTTTT. This chain uses TRBV7-6 with TRBJ2-2, with 7 bases lining up with TRBD1. Germline CDR1 and CDR2: SGHVS and FNYEAQ. The V gene end was trimmed by 1 base and the J gene end by 3 bases; junction bases not matched to a gene: 8. The CDR3 has 17 amino acids.

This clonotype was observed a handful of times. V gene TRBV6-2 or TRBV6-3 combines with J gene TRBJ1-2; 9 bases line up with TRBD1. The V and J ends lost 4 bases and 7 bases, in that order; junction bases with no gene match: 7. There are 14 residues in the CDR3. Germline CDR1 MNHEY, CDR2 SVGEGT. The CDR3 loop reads CASSSTGGRRGYTF. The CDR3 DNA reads TGTGCCAGCAGTTCGACAGGGGGTCGACGTGGCTACACCTTC.

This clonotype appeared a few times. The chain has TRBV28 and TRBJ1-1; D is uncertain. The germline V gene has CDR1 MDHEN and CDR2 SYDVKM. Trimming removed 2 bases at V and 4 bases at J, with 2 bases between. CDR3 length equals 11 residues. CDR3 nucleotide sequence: TGTGCCAGCAGTTTAACCACTGAAGCTTTCTTT. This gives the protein CASSLTTEAFF.

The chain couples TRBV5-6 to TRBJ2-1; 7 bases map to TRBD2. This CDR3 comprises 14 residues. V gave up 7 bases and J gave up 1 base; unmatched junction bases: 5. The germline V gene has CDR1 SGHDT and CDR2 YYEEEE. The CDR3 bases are TGTGCCAGCGCACTAGCGCCGTCCTACAATGAGCAGTTCTTC. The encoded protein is CASALAPSYNEQFF.

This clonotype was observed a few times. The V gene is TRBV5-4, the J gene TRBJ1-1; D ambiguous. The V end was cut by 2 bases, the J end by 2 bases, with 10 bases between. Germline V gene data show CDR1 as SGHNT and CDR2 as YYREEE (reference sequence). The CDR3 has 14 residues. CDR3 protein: CASSLIGTNTEAFF. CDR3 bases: TGTGCCAGCAGCTTAATCGGAACAAACACTGAAGCTTTCTTT.